This T cell receptor (beta chain) was sequenced for a study of blood T cell repertoires in COVID-19. In germline, CDR1 is ENHRY, CDR2 SYGVKD. This CDR3 has 12 amino acids. The V gene lost 4 bases and the J gene lost 4 bases, with 5 bases spanning the gap. In the original workflow: Amplified reference gene primers provided the basis for estimating nucleated cell counts. Data came from immunoSEQ multiplex PCR; TCRdb stores just in-frame clones and leaves some out. That table furnishes V, J and clone size, whereas the DNA furnished D and trimming. The sample has 250,000 to 300,000 clones; roughly 91% are singletons.

The TCR was taken from a woman aged 40 to 50 with acute COVID-19. Sequences were obtained from PBMCs or T cells enriched from blood (not recorded which). The chain employs TRBV10-3 and TRBJ1-3, with D uncertain. The CDR3 sequence: CAISGGGNTIYF. Written as DNA, the CDR3 is TGTGCCATCAGTGGCGGGGGAAACACCATATATTTT.